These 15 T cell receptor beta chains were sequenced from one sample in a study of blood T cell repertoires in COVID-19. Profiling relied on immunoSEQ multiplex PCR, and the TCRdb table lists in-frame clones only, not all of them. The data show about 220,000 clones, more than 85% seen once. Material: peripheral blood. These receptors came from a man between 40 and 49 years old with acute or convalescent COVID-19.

This CDR3 reads CASSYSSNSGNTIYF. The CDR3 nucleotides read TGTGCCAGCAGTTATTCGAGTAACTCTGGAAACACCATATATTTT. The chain joins TRBV6-9 to TRBJ1-3; D is undetermined. CDR1 and CDR2 from the germline V gene are MNHGY and SVAAGI. This CDR3 region has 15 residues. V was pared by 0 bases and J by 0 bases, with 6 bases between.

The CDR3 protein is CASSAGLAGEMQYF. CDR3 sequence (DNA): TGTGCCAGCAGCGCGGGACTAGCGGGGGAAATGCAGTACTTC. This rearrangement joins TRBV9 to TRBJ2-7, with 14 nucleotides matching TRBD2. This CDR3 has 14 residues. The ends lost 3 bases at V and 9 bases at J; junction bases unmatched: 5. The germline CDR1 and CDR2 sequences are SGDLS and YYNGEE.

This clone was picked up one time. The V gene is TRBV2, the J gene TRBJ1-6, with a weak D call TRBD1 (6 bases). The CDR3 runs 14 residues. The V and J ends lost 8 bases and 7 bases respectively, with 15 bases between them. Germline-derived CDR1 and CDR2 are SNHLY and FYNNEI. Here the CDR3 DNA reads TGTGCCAGCCTCGGGACAAAGGGAAATTCACCCCTCCACTTT. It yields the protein CASLGTKGNSPLHF.

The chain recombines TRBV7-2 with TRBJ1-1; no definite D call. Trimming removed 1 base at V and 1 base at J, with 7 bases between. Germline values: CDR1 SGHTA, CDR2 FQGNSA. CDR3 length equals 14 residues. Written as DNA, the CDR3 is TGTGCCAGCAGCTTAGGGGGAGGGAACACTGAAGCTTTCTTT. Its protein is CASSLGGGNTEAFF.

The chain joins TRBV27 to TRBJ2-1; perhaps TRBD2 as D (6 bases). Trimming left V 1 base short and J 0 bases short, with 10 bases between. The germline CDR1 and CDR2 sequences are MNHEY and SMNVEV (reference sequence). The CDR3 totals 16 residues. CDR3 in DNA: TGTGCCAGCAGTTTATTAGCGGCCGGCTCCTACAATGAGCAGTTCTTC. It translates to CASSLLAAGSYNEQFF.

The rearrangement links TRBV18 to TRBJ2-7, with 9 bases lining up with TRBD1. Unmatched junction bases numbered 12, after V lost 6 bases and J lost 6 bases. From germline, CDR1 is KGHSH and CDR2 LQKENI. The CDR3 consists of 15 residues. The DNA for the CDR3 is TGTGCCAGCTCGTCCAGCGGGACAGGGATCAGCGAGCAGTACTTC. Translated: CASSSSGTGISEQYF.

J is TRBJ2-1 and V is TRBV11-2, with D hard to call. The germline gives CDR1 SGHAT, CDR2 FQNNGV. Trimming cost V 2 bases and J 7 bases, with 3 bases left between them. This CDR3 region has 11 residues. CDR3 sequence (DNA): TGTGCCAGCAGCTTACTTAATGAGCAGTTCTTC. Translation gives CASSLLNEQFF.

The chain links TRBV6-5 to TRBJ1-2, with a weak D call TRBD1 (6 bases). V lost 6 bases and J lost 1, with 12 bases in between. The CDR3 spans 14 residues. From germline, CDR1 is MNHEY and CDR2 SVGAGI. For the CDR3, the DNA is TGTGCCAGCAGCAAACAGGGCCGTAACTATGGCTACACCTTC. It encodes CASSKQGRNYGYTF.

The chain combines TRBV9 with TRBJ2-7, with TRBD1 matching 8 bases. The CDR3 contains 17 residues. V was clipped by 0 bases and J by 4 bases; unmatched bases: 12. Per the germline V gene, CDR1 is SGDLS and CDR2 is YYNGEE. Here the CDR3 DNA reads TGTGCCAGCAGCGTAGGAATGGGACAGGCTACCTATTACGAGCAGTACTTC. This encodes CASSVGMGQATYYEQYF.

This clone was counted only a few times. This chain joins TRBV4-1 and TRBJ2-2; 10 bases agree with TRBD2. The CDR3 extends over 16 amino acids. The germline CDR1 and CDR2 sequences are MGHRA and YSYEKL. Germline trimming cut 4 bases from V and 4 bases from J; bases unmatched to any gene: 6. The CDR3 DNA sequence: TGCGCCAGCAGCCTAAAGGGGACTAGCGTCACCGGGGAGCTGTTTTTT. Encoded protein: CASSLKGTSVTGELFF.

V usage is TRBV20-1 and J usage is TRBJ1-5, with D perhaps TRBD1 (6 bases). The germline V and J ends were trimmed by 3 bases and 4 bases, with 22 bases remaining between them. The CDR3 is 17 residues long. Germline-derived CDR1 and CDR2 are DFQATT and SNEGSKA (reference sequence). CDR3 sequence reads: CSASGQYSQAGNQPQHF. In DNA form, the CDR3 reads TGCAGTGCTAGTGGACAGTATTCTCAGGCGGGAAATCAGCCCCAGCATTTT.

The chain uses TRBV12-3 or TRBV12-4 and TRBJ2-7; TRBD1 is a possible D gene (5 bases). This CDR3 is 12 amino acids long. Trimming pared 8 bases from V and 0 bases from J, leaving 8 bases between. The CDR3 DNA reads TGTGCCAGCGGGGCCCTCTCCTACGAGCAGTACTTC. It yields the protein CASGALSYEQYF.

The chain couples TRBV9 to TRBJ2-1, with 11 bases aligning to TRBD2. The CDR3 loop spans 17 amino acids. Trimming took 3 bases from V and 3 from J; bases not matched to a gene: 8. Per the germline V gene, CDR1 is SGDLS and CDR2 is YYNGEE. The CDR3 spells CASSGGLAETYYNEQFF. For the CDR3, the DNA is TGTGCCAGCAGCGGGGGACTAGCGGAGACCTACTACAATGAGCAGTTCTTC.

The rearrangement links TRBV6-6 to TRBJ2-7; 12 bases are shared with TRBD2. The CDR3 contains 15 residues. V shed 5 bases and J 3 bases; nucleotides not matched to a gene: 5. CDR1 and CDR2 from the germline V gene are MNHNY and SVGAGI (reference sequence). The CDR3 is CASSPRLAGDYEQYF. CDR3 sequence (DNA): TGTGCCAGCAGTCCAAGACTAGCGGGGGACTACGAGCAGTACTTC.

The CDR3 DNA reads TGTGCCAGTAGTGTCCAACAGGGGGCGCCCGGGGCCAACGTCCTGACTTTC. Translating gives CASSVQQGAPGANVLTF. This chain links TRBV19 with TRBJ2-6, with 9 bases lining up with TRBD1. This CDR3 is built from 17 residues. Germline-derived CDR1 and CDR2 are LNHDA and SQIVND (reference sequence). J gave up 4 bases and V 5 bases, and 9 bases lay outside the gene matches.